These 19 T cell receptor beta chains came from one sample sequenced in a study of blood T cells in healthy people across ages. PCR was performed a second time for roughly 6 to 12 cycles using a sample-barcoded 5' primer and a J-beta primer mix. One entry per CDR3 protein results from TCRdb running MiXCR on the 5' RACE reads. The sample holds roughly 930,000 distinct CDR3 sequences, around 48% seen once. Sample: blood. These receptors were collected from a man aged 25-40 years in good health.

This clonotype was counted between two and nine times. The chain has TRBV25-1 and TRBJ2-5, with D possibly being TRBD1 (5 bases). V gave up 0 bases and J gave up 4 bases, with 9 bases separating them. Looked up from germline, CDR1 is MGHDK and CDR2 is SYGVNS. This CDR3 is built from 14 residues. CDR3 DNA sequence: TGTGCCAGCAGTGAATATAGTGGGGCAGAGACCCAGTACTTC. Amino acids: CASSEYSGAETQYF.

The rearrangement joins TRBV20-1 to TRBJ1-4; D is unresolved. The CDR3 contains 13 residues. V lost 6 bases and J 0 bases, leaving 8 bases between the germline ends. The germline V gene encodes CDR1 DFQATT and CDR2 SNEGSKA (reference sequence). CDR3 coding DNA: TGCAGTGCCATACCAGCAACTAATGAAAAACTGTTTTTT. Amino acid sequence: CSAIPATNEKLFF.

The CDR3 here is CASSLSTSGGRNEQFF. The CDR3 region has the DNA TGTGCCAGCAGCTTGTCGACTAGCGGGGGGAGGAATGAGCAGTTCTTC. V usage is TRBV7-2 and J usage is TRBJ2-1; 13 bases map to TRBD2. The germline CDR1 and CDR2 sequences are SGHTA and FQGNSA. This CDR3 region has 16 residues. The junction had 6 bases not matched to a gene; V was cut back by 3 bases and J by 7 bases.

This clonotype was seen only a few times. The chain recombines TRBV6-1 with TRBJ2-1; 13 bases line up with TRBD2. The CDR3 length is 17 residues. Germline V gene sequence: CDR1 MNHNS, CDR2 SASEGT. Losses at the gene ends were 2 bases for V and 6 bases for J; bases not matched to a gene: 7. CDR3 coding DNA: TGTGCCAGCAGTGAAAGTCGGACTAGCGGGGGCCTCAATGAGCAGTTCTTC. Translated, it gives CASSESRTSGGLNEQFF.

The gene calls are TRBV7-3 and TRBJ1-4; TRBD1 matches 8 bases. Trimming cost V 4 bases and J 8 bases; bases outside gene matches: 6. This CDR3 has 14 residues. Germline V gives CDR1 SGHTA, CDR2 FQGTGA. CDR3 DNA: TGTGCCAGCAGCTCTCAGGGGGCTGTAGAAAAACTGTTTTTT. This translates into CASSSQGAVEKLFF.

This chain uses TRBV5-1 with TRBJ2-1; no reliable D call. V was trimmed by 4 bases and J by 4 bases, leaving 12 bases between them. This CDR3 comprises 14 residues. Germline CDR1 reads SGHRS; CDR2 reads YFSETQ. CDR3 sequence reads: CASSPVEAYNEQFF. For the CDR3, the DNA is TGCGCCAGCAGCCCTGTGGAAGCTTACAATGAGCAGTTCTTC.

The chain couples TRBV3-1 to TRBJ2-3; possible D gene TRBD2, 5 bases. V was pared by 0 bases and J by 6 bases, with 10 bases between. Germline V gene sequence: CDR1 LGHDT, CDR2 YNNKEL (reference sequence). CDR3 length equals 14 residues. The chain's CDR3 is CASSQDLGVDTQYF. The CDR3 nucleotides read TGTGCCAGCAGCCAAGATCTGGGAGTGGATACGCAGTATTTT.

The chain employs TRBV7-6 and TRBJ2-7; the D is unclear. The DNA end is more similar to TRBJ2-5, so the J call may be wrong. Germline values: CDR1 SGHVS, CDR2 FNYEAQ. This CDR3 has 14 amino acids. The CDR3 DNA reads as TGTGCCAGCAGCCCGGACGGCCGAAAAGAGACCCAGTACTTC. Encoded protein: CASSPDGRKETQYF.

The CDR3 nucleotides read TGTGCCAGCAGTTTAATGGGGATAACTAACTATGGCTACACCTTC. Translating it yields CASSLMGITNYGYTF. The chain employs TRBV27 and TRBJ1-2; D gene uncertain. V was trimmed by 2 bases and J by 0 bases, leaving 10 bases between them. The length of the CDR3 is 15 residues. Germline V gene lookup returns CDR1 MNHEY and CDR2 SMNVEV (reference sequence).

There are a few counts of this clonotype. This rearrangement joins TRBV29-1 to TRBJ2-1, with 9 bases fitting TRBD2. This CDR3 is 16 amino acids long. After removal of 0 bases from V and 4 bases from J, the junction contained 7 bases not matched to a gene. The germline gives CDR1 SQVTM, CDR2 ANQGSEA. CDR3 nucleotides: TGCAGCGTTGAAGACGTCGAAGCGGGGGGATACAATGAGCAGTTCTTC. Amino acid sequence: CSVEDVEAGGYNEQFF.

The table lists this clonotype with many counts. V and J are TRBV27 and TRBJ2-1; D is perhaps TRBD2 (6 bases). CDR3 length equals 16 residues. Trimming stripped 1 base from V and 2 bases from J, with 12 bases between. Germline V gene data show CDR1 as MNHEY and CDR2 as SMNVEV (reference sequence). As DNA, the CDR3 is TGTGCCAGCAGTTTATATCTTGGAGGGCCCTACAATGAGCAGTTCTTC. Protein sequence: CASSLYLGGPYNEQFF.

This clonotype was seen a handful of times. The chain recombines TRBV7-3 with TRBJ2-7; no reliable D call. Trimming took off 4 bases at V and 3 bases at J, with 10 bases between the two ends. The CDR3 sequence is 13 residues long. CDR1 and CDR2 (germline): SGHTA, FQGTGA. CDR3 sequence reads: CASSSFAGYEQYF. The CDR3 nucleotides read TGTGCCAGCAGCTCGTTTGCAGGCTACGAGCAGTACTTC.

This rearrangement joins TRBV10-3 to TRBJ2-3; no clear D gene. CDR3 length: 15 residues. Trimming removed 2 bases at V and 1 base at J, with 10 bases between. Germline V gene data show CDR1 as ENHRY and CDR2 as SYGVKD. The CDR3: CAISEIKSGTDTQYF. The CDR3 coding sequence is TGTGCCATCAGTGAGATTAAGAGCGGCACAGATACGCAGTATTTT.

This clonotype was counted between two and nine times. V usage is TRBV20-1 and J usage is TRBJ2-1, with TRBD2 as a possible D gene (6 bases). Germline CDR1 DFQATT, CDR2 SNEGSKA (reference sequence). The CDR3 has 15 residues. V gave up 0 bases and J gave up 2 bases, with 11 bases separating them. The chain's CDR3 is CSARDLGGAYNEQFF. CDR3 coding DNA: TGCAGTGCTAGAGATCTCGGCGGGGCCTACAATGAGCAGTTCTTC.

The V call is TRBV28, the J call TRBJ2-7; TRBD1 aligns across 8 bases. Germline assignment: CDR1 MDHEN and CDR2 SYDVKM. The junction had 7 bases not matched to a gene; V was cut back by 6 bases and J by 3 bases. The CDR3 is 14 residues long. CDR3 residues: CASRGQGSYYEQYF. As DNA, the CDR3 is TGTGCCAGCAGAGGACAGGGTTCCTACTACGAGCAGTACTTC.

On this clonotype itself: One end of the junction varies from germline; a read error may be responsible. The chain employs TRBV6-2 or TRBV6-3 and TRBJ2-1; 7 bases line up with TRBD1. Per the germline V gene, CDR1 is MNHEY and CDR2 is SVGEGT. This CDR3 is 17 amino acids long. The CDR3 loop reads CATEGQVPSSSYNAQFF. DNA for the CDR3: TGTGCCACCGAAGGACAGGTTCCCTCCTCCTCCTACAATGCGCAGTTCTTC.

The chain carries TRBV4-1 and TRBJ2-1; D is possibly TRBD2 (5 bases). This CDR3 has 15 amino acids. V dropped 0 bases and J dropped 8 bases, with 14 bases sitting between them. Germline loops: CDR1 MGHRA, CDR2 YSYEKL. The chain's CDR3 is CASSQEADRQDEQFF. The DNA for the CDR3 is TGCGCCAGCAGCCAAGAAGCGGACCGCCAGGATGAGCAGTTCTTC.

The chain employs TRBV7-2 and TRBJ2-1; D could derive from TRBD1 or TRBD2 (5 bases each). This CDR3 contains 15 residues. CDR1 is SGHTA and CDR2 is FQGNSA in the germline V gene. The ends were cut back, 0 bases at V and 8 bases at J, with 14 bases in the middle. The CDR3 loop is CASSLAAFVGDEQFF. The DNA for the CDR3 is TGTGCCAGCAGCTTAGCGGCGTTTGTGGGGGATGAGCAGTTCTTC.

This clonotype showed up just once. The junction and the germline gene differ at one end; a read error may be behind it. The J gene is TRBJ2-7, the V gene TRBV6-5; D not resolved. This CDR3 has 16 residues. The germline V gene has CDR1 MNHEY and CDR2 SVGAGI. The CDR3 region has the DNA TGTGCCAGCAGTCACTCGACGGTCCGTCACTCCTACGAGCAGTACTTC. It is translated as CASSHSTVRHSYEQYF.